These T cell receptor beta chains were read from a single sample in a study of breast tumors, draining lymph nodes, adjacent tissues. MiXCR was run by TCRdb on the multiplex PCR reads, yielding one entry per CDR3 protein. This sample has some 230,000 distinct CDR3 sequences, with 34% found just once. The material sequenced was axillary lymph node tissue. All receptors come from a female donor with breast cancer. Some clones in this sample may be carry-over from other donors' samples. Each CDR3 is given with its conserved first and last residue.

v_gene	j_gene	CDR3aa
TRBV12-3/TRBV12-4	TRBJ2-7	CASSFRTRAYEQYF
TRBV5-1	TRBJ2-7	CASSLAWTSGGGYPYEQYF
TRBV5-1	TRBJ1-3	CASSSQGYGYTIYF
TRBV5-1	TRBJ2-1	CASSSGQWDEQFF
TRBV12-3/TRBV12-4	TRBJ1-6	CASQFGTDSPLHF
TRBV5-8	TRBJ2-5	CASSLGGTTRRVETQYF
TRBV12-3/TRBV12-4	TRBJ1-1	CASSFAPGRNTEAFF
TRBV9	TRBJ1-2	CASSPGLGQDGYTF
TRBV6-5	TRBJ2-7	CPSSSAYEQYF
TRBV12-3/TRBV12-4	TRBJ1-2	CASSLTGINYGYTF
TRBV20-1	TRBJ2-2	CSARGGGGYTGELFF
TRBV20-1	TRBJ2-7	CSLRAGPPPSEQYF
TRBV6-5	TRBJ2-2	CASSYHRGSLTGELFF
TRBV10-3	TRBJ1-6	CATGTGSSPLHF
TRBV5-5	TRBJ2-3	CASSFGQLYTDTQYF
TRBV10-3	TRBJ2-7	CAISESSGQGTYEQYF
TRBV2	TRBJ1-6	CASSEGAYNSPLHF
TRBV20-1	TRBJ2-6	CSAGPYGANVLTF
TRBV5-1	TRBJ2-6	CASSLEEASGANVLTF
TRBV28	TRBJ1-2	CASIGGRNYGYTF
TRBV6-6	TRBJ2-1	CASSGMREEHNEQFF
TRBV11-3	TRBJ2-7	CASSPSRGAKGEQYF
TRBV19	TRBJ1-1	CASSKTQNTEAFF
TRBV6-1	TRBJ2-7	CASSEPGTGAKPGF
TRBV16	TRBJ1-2	CASSQGGDSRNYGYTF
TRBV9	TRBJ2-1	CASSVGTSSAYNEQFF
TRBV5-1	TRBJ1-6	CASSGGRGGNSPLHF
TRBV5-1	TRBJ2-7	CASSFEGSSYEQYF
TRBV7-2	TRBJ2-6	CASSLARTSGANVLTF
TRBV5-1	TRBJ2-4	CASSPGLAVNLAKNIQYF
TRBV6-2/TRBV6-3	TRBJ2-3	CASSYRPGVTSTDTQYF
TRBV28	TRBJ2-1	CASSQTQGRREQFF
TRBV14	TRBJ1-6	CASSKEQGNNSPPHF
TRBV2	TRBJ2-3	CASAGGPSTDTQYF
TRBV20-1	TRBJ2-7	CSATQPGLAPEQYF
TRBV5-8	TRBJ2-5	CASSLGNAYQETQYF
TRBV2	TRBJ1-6	CASSETATGAPNSPLHF
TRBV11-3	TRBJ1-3	CASSPTLGSGNTIYF
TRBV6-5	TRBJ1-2	CATWDRGHGYTF
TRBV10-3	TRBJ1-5	CAISTQSNQPQHF
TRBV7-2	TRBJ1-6	CATYNSPLHF